These 27 T cell receptor beta chains share one sample of origin, sequenced in a study of persistence of HIV-infected CD4 T cells. These TCRs' antigens remain unknown. Overlapping HIV-1 Gag 15-mer peptides at roughly 1 ug per peptide per mL were used. Responding CD4+ T cells were sorted by upregulation of both CD40 ligand and CD69. This was the immunoSEQ version 4 assay in survey mode. Profiled with immunoSEQ multiplex PCR; TCRdb holds only in-frame clones, not every one. The sample consists of about 32,000 clones, roughly 71% of them appearing once. Here the sequenced sample was CD4+ T cells sorted from PBMCs after approximately 19-hour stimulation, taken from a patient who received antiretroviral therapy. These receptors were collected from an adult man with HIV who was CMV-seropositive.

This clone was detected once. The V and J genes are TRBV4-1 and TRBJ1-5, with 7 bases fitting TRBD1. The CDR3 runs to 18 residues. The trim removed 4 bases at V and 0 bases at J, leaving 12 bases unmatched. CDR1 is MGHRA and CDR2 is YSYEKL in the germline V gene. The CDR3: CASSPRWETGSSNQPQHF. CDR3 sequence (DNA): TGCGCCAGCAGCCCAAGATGGGAGACAGGGAGTAGCAATCAGCCCCAGCATTTT.

The sample holds a few counts of this clone. The gene calls are TRBV18 and TRBJ1-1; D remains ambiguous. The ends were cut back, 3 bases at V and 4 bases at J, with 12 bases in the middle. Germline V gives CDR1 KGHSH, CDR2 LQKENI. The CDR3 contains 14 residues. CDR3 nucleotide sequence: TGTGCCAGCTCACCGACCCTTTCGGTCACTGAAGCTTTCTTT. Protein sequence: CASSPTLSVTEAFF.

Of note for this clone: One end of the junction fails to match germline, which may point to a read error. This chain uses TRBV7-9 with TRBJ2-1; 7 positions agree with TRBD2. This CDR3 contains 13 residues. Germline assignment: CDR1 SEHNR and CDR2 FQNEAQ (reference sequence). The CDR3 reads CAGSLDGRSEQFF. Written as DNA, the CDR3 is TGTGCCGGCAGCTTAGACGGGAGGAGTGAGCAGTTCTTC.

The genes are TRBV6-1 and TRBJ1-4; D not resolved. V was pared by 3 bases and J by 8 bases, with 13 bases between. Per the germline V gene, CDR1 is MNHNS and CDR2 is SASEGT. The CDR3 is 14 residues long. The CDR3: CASSDVRDGEKLFF. CDR3 in DNA: TGTGCCAGCAGTGACGTTAGAGATGGGGAAAAACTGTTTTTT.

By frequency in the sample, this clone is medium-sized. This chain links TRBV4-1 with TRBJ2-2; D may be TRBD1 (5 bases). The germline CDR1 and CDR2 sequences are MGHRA and YSYEKL. Trimming left V 4 bases short and J 4 bases short, with 10 bases between. The CDR3 runs 14 residues. The CDR3 region is CASSPTESTGELFF. The CDR3 DNA sequence: TGCGCCAGCAGCCCGACAGAGAGCACCGGGGAGCTGTTTTTT.

The V call is TRBV24-1, the J call TRBJ2-6; D is perhaps TRBD1 or TRBD2 (5 bases each). The CDR3 covers 15 residues. V was pared by 9 bases and J by 0 bases, with 11 bases between. The V gene's germline CDR1 is KGHDR and CDR2 SFDVKD. The CDR3 DNA is TGTGCCACCGGGTCGGGGCGCTCTGGGGCCAACGTCCTGACTTTC. Translated: CATGSGRSGANVLTF.

V and J are TRBV10-2 and TRBJ1-1; D is unresolved. This CDR3 region has 14 residues. From germline, CDR1 is WSHSY and CDR2 SAAADI. V lost 8 bases and J 0 bases, leaving 13 bases between the germline ends. CDR3 nucleotide sequence: TGCGCCAGCCGAAAGACGAGCCTGAACACTGAAGCTTTCTTT. It translates to CASRKTSLNTEAFF.

This rearrangement joins TRBV28 to TRBJ2-7; D not resolved. The V and J ends lost 6 bases and 3 bases respectively, with 9 bases between them. The CDR3 extends over 12 amino acids. Germline assignment: CDR1 MDHEN and CDR2 SYDVKM. The DNA of the CDR3 is TGTGCCAGCAGCCCTTGGGACTACGAGCAGTACTTC. It is translated as CASSPWDYEQYF.

This chain joins TRBV9 and TRBJ1-1; D is ambiguous. Trimming removed 4 bases from V and 1 base from J, with 11 bases in between. The CDR3 contains 14 residues. The germline gives CDR1 SGDLS, CDR2 YYNGEE. The chain's CDR3 is CASSPSPENTEAFF. CDR3 sequence (DNA): TGTGCCAGCAGCCCTTCCCCGGAGAACACTGAAGCTTTCTTT.

This sequence joins TRBV28 and TRBJ1-5; 8 positions agree with TRBD1. The germline V gene encodes CDR1 MDHEN and CDR2 SYDVKM. The CDR3 has 16 amino acids. With 5 bases clipped from V and 6 bases from J, the junction kept 12 bases outside the gene matches. Here the CDR3 DNA reads TGTGCCAGCAGTCCGAGACAGGGGCCAGCGGGTCAGCCCCAGCATTTT. It encodes CASSPRQGPAGQPQHF.

The chain couples TRBV2 to TRBJ1-5, with TRBD1 matching 10 bases. This CDR3 is built from 14 residues. The ends lost 6 bases at V and 6 bases at J; junction bases unmatched: 5. Germline lookup yields CDR1 SNHLY and CDR2 FYNNEI. The CDR3 DNA sequence: TGTGCCAGCAGCCCGGGACAGGGGATTCAGCCCCAGCATTTT. Its translation: CASSPGQGIQPQHF.

The chain employs TRBV6-2 or TRBV6-3 and TRBJ1-1; D is unresolved. The germline V gene encodes CDR1 MNHEY and CDR2 SVGEGT. This CDR3 contains 15 residues. V was trimmed by 3 bases and J by 6 bases, leaving 17 bases between them. CDR3 in DNA: TGTGCCAGCAGTTATAGTAAGGGAAGTAGGGCTGAAGCTTTCTTT. It is translated as CASSYSKGSRAEAFF.

The chain links TRBV6-5 to TRBJ2-1, with D possibly TRBD2 on 5 matching bases. CDR1 MNHEY and CDR2 SVGAGI come from the germline V gene. The germline V and J ends were trimmed by 6 bases and 6 bases, with 12 bases remaining between them. The CDR3 has 13 residues. The CDR3 loop reads CASSHPGSNEQFF. The CDR3 DNA reads TGTGCCAGCAGCCACCCGGGGTCCAATGAGCAGTTCTTC.

The chain has TRBV7-2 and TRBJ2-3; possibly TRBD1 for D (6 bases). Germline V gene lookup returns CDR1 SGHTA and CDR2 FQGNSA. The CDR3 has 16 amino acids. The germline V and J ends were trimmed by 5 bases and 4 bases, with 19 bases remaining between them. This CDR3 is CASSTPTGLGADTQYF. The CDR3 nucleotides are TGTGCCAGCAGCACACCTACAGGGTTGGGAGCAGATACGCAGTATTTT. Using reference TRBV7-2 and TRBJ2-3 for the parts outside the CDR3, the full variable domain is GAGVSQSPSNKVTEKGKDVELRCDPISGHTALYWYRQSLGQGLEFLIYFQGNSAPDKSGLPSDRFSAERTGGSVSTLTIQRTQQEDSAVYLCASSTPTGLGADTQYFGPGTRLTVL.

Only a few counts were recorded for this clone. This chain links TRBV2 with TRBJ1-2; D not certain. The CDR3 sequence is 13 residues long. V was cut by 6 bases and J by 3 bases, with 11 bases left in between. Germline values: CDR1 SNHLY, CDR2 FYNNEI. The CDR3, as DNA: TGTGCCAGCAGCTTAAGGACGGACTATGGCTACACCTTC. It specifies CASSLRTDYGYTF.

This clone was seen only once. J is TRBJ1-5 and V is TRBV7-8; 9 bases match TRBD1. Per germline, CDR1 SGHVS and CDR2 FQNEAQ. With 4 bases clipped from V and 5 bases from J, the junction kept 3 bases outside the gene matches. This CDR3 region has 14 residues. The CDR3 nucleotides read TGTGCCAGCAGCTACCGGACAGGGGATCAGCCCCAGCATTTT. Its translation: CASSYRTGDQPQHF. Using reference TRBV7-8 and TRBJ1-5 for the parts outside the CDR3, the full variable domain is GAGVSQSPRYKVAKRGQDVALRCDPISGHVSLFWYQQALGQGPEFLTYFQNEAQLDKSGLPSDRFFAERPEGSVSTLKIQRTQQEDSAVYLCASSYRTGDQPQHFGDGTRLSIL.

The chain carries TRBV7-3 and TRBJ2-3; TRBD2 might be the D (6 bases). The V end was cut by 4 bases, the J end by 0 bases, with 8 bases between. The germline V gene has CDR1 SGHTA and CDR2 FQGTGA. The CDR3 spans 14 residues. In nucleotides, the CDR3 is TGTGCCAGCAGCTCGGGAGTTAGCACAGATACGCAGTATTTT. The encoded protein is CASSSGVSTDTQYF.

In nucleotides, the CDR3 is TGTGCCAGCGGCGGGGCACCCTCTTTCAAGCAGTACTTC. As protein: CASGGAPSFKQYF. This rearrangement joins TRBV28 to TRBJ2-7; possible D gene TRBD2, 6 bases. Trimming stripped 8 bases from V and 8 bases from J, with 19 bases between. The CDR3 has 13 amino acids. CDR1 and CDR2 from the germline V gene are MDHEN and SYDVKM. Based on the CDR3 plus reference TRBV28 and TRBJ2-7, the full variable domain is DVKVTQSSRYLVKRTGEKVFLECVQDMDHENMFWYRQDPGLGLRLIYFSYDVKMKEKGDIPEGYSVSREKKERFSLILESASTNQTSMYLCASGGAPSFKQYFGPGTRLTVT.

The J gene is TRBJ2-4, the V gene TRBV3-1 (or the pseudogene TRBV3-2); D perhaps matches TRBD1 (5 bases). Germline CDR1 is LGHDT and CDR2 is YNNKEL (reference sequence). V was trimmed by 3 bases and J by 1 base, leaving 13 bases between them. The CDR3 covers 16 residues. The CDR3 loop is CASSHPDPGAKNIQYF. The CDR3 nucleotides read TGTGCCAGCAGCCACCCAGACCCAGGGGCCAAAAACATTCAGTACTTC.

The table lists this clone with a count of one. The chain is built from TRBV14 and TRBJ1-4; TRBD1 is a possible D gene (6 bases). The CDR3 is made up of 16 amino acids. V was trimmed by 4 bases and J by 2 bases, leaving 14 bases between them. The germline gives CDR1 SGHDN, CDR2 FVKESK. In DNA, the CDR3 is TGTGCCAGCAGCCCGTGGGGAACAGGGACTAATGAAAAACTGTTTTTT. Protein product: CASSPWGTGTNEKLFF.

The chain joins TRBV18 to TRBJ2-4; 7 bases line up with TRBD1. Germline lookup yields CDR1 KGHSH and CDR2 LQKENI. V lost 5 bases, J lost 6 bases, and 10 bases stayed unmatched. The CDR3 extends over 15 amino acids. CDR3 sequence (DNA): TGTGCCAGCTCATCTAGTCCGGGACAGTCAAACATTCAGTACTTC. The encoded protein is CASSSSPGQSNIQYF.

The chain couples TRBV15 to TRBJ2-3; TRBD1 is a possible D gene (6 bases). Germline V gene sequence: CDR1 LNHNV, CDR2 YYDKDF (reference sequence). V was pared by 2 bases and J by 2 bases, with 11 bases between. CDR3 size: 15 residues. The CDR3, as DNA: TGTGCCACCAGCAGAAGGACAGCCGCCACAGATACGCAGTATTTT. Protein: CATSRRTAATDTQYF.

The sample holds one count of this clone. The chain employs TRBV28 and TRBJ2-7, with TRBD1 as a possible D gene (6 bases). Trimming left V 5 bases short and J 0 bases short, with 14 bases between. This CDR3 is built from 15 residues. Germline loops: CDR1 MDHEN, CDR2 SYDVKM. The CDR3 DNA reads as TGTGCCAGCAGTCCCACCTCAGGGGCCTCCTACGAGCAGTACTTC. It translates to CASSPTSGASYEQYF.

The gene calls are TRBV7-9 and TRBJ2-7; 10 bases agree with TRBD1. This CDR3 spans 16 amino acids. Germline V gene lookup returns CDR1 SEHNR and CDR2 FQNEAQ (reference sequence). V lost 5 bases and J lost 7; bases outside the gene matches: 14. The CDR3 DNA sequence: TGTGCCAGCAGCCTACGTTTTCGGACAGGGGGAGATGAGCAGTACTTC. It yields the protein CASSLRFRTGGDEQYF.

The CDR3 here is CASSIGTASNYGYTF. CDR3 nucleotides: TGTGCCAGTAGTATCGGGACAGCCTCTAACTATGGCTACACCTTC. The J gene is TRBJ1-2, the V gene TRBV19, with TRBD1 matching over 7 bases. The trim removed 3 bases at V and 0 bases at J, leaving 4 bases unmatched. The CDR3 has 15 residues. Germline values: CDR1 LNHDA, CDR2 SQIVND (reference sequence).

V is TRBV5-1 and J is TRBJ2-6; 7 bases map to TRBD1. This CDR3 has 17 residues. The trim removed 8 bases at V and 4 bases at J, leaving 15 bases unmatched. Per the germline V gene, CDR1 is SGHRS and CDR2 is YFSETQ. CDR3 nucleotides: TGCGCCAGTTGTTCGGGACAGTATTTTTCGGGGGCCAACGTCCTGACTTTC. This translates into CASCSGQYFSGANVLTF. Based on the CDR3 plus reference TRBV5-1 and TRBJ2-6, the full variable domain is KAGVTQTPRYLIKTRGQQVTLSCSPISGHRSVSWYQQTPGQGLQFLFEYFSETQRNKGNFPGRFSGRQFSNSRSEMNVSTLELGDSALYLCASCSGQYFSGANVLTFGAGSRLTVL.

This clone was counted a few times. V and J are TRBV7-9 and TRBJ2-3; no reliable D call. The ends were cut back, 5 bases at V and 4 bases at J, with 10 bases in the middle. This CDR3 has 13 residues. Germline V gene data show CDR1 as SEHNR and CDR2 as FQNEAQ (reference sequence). DNA for the CDR3: TGTGCCAGCAGCCCGAAGGGCCCAGATACGCAGTATTTT. Protein product: CASSPKGPDTQYF.